A selection of T cell receptor beta chains follows, all from one sample in a study of Graves' ophthalmopathy and Graves' hyperthyroidism. One entry per CDR3 protein, called by TCRdb with MiXCR from the multiplex PCR reads. Of roughly 1.1 million distinct CDR3 sequences listed, 35% to 45% are singletons. Sequenced: peripheral blood or thyroid tissue (not recorded which). Receptors originate from an adult man with Graves' hyperthyroidism. CDR3s include the opening cysteine and the closing phenylalanine or tryptophan. The D gene is left open where the match is weak. For some rows the clone size is stated as once, few or many, or as a class when expanded; others skip it.

V	J	D	size	DNA	CDR3
TRBV25-1	TRBJ2-7	.	.	TGTGCCAGCAGTGAATGGACGGGTGAGCAGTACTTC	CASSEWTGEQYF
TRBV6-6	TRBJ2-7	TRBD1	few	TGTGCCAGCAGGGAACCGGGACAGTACTACGAGCAGTACTTC	CASREPGQYYEQYF
TRBV5-1	TRBJ1-1	TRBD1	.	TGCGCCAGCAGCTTGGGCGACAGGGGAGGTGAAGCTTTCTTT	CASSLGDRGGEAFF
TRBV7-9	TRBJ2-7	.	many	TGTGCCAGCAGCCCGGAAGGGCCGTCCTACGAGCAGTACTTC	CASSPEGPSYEQYF
TRBV20-1	TRBJ1-2	.	many	TGCAGTGCTAGAGATAGTACCTCCCCTGGTGGCGGCTACACCTTC	CSARDSTSPGGGYTF
TRBV7-9	TRBJ2-7	TRBD1	.	TGTGCCAGCAGCTTCGACAGGGAGTACGGCGAGCAGTACTTC	CASSFDREYGEQYF
TRBV7-2	TRBJ2-7	.	.	TGTGCCAGCAGCTGGAGGAGTAGCAATCAGCCCAGCGGGTCATACGAGCAGTACTTC	CASSWRSSNQPSGSYEQYF
TRBV4-1	TRBJ1-1	.	many	TGCGCCAGCAGCGCCCCAACCAGGGACCCTGAAGCTTTCTTT	CASSAPTRDPEAFF
TRBV9	TRBJ1-2	TRBD1	few	TGTGCCAGCAGCCAAGGGACAGTTGGGATCTATGGCTACACCTTC	CASSQGTVGIYGYTF
TRBV30	TRBJ2-7	TRBD2	few	TGTGCCTGGAGTACTAGCGGGAGTCCAAACGAGCAGTACTTC	CAWSTSGSPNEQYF
TRBV11-2	TRBJ2-7	TRBD1	.	TGTGCCAGCAGCTTACGCGTTAGACAGGGGTTGGACAAGCAGTACTTC	CASSLRVRQGLDKQYF
TRBV10-3	TRBJ2-7	.	.	TGTGCCAGCAGTTTGGCCCTAACAGGGACCGAGCAGTACTTC	CASSLALTGTEQYF
TRBV7-2	TRBJ1-5	.	many	TGTGCCAGCAGCTTAATAGGGGATAGCAATCAGCCCCAGCATTTT	CASSLIGDSNQPQHF
TRBV19	TRBJ1-5	.	few	TGTGCCAGTACCCCCCGGGGAGATCAGCCCCAGCATTTT	CASTPRGDQPQHF
TRBV24-1	TRBJ1-1	.	many	TGTGCCACCAGTGACCCAGGGGCCGGCACTGAAGCTTTCTTT	CATSDPGAGTEAFF
TRBV5-1	TRBJ2-7	.	many	TGCGCCAGCAGCTTGGTAGGAGGGAACGAGCAGTACTTC	CASSLVGGNEQYF
TRBV4-3	TRBJ1-2	.	.	TGCGCCAGCAGCCAAACCACAGGGCTTACCTATGGCTACACCTTC	CASSQTTGLTYGYTF
TRBV20-1	TRBJ1-1	TRBD1	once	TGCAGTGCTACCGACAGGGGGGTGAACACTGAAGCTTTCTTT	CSATDRGVNTEAFF
TRBV9	TRBJ2-5	.	.	TGTGCCAGCAGCCAAGAGAGTAGTTCCCGGGAGACCCAGTACTTC	CASSQESSSRETQYF
TRBV10-3	TRBJ2-7	TRBD2	.	TGTGCCAGCAGTGACACGCGACTAGCGGGAGTTCGCGAGCAGTACTTC	CASSDTRLAGVREQYF
TRBV20-1	TRBJ2-7	.	few	TGCAGTACTAGAGTAGACAGCAGCTCCTACGAGCAGTACTTC	CSTRVDSSSYEQYF
TRBV10-3	TRBJ2-7	TRBD2	.	TGTGCCAGCACCGACCGACTAGCCTTGCCCTACGAGCAGTACTTC	CASTDRLALPYEQYF
TRBV7-6	TRBJ1-4	.	many	TGTGCCAGCAGCTGGACGGCCGGGAATGAAAAACTGTTTTTT	CASSWTAGNEKLFF
TRBV7-2	TRBJ1-5	.	many	TGTGCCAGCAGCTTTCCGAATCAGCCCCAGCATTTT	CASSFPNQPQHF